The clone carrying this T cell receptor beta chain was observed many times. Its antigen is as yet unknown. The data derive from a study of early T cells in non-severe SARS-CoV-2 infection. The wider study: Unpaired chains resulted from sequencing bulk RNA of unsorted whole blood.

Study-level findings and limits: A preference for anti-spike CD8 responses marked VDJdb matching, which missed private and CD4 specificities.

Individual cDNA molecules were tagged with unique molecular identifiers. TCRdb fed the 5' RACE reads into MiXCR, producing one record per CDR3 protein. The table shows tens of thousands of distinct CDR3 sequences, with over 20% occurring only once. The germline V gene has CDR1 ENHRY and CDR2 SYGVKD. The CDR3 extends over 11 amino acids. The V and J ends lost 9 bases and 2 bases respectively, with 7 bases between them. The chain has TRBV10-3 and TRBJ2-5; no clear D. The sequencing here drew on whole blood, taken at baseline. The clonotype was recovered from an adult who was a healthcare worker with PCR-confirmed SARS-CoV-2 infection or an uninfected control (not recorded which). The CDR3 DNA sequence: TGTGCCATTGGGGAACAAGAGACCCAGTACTTC. Translated: CAIGEQETQYF.